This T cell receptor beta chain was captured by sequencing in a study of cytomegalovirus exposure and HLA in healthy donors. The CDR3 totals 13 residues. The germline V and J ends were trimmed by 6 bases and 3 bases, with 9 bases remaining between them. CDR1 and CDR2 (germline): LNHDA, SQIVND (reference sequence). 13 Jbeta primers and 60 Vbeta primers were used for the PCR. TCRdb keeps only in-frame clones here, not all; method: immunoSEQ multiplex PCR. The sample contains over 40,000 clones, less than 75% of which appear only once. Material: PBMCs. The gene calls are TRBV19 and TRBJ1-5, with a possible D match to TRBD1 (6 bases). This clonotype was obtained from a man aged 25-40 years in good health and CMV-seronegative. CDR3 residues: CASSQGTNQPQHF. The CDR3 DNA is TGTGCCAGTAGCCAGGGGACCAATCAGCCCCAGCATTTT. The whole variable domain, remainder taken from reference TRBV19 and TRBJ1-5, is DGGITQSPKYLFRKEGQNVTLSCEQNLNHDAMYWYRQDPGQGLRLIYYSQIVNDFQKGDIAEGYSVSREKKESFPLTVTSAQKNPTAFYLCASSQGTNQPQHFGDGTRLSIL.